This T cell receptor beta chain was identified during a study of blood T cells in healthy people across ages. Overall study findings and caveats: It was found that TCR beta diversity correlated strongly with the percentage of naive T cells.

V lost 7 bases, J lost 2 bases, and 17 bases lay in between. This CDR3 contains 15 residues. Per the germline V gene, CDR1 is SGHRS and CDR2 is YFSETQ. This clonotype was picked up a small number of times. Antigen unknown. A J-beta primer mix and a sample-barcoded 5' primer were used in a second PCR of about 7 to 11 cycles. Unique molecular identifiers of 12 random nucleotides labeled each cDNA. TCRdb used MiXCR to reprocess the 5' RACE reads, holding one entry per CDR3 protein. The sample has some 690,000 distinct CDR3 sequences, around a fifth seen once. V is TRBV5-1 and J is TRBJ2-3; maybe TRBD1 (6 bases). The sample was blood. The sequence derives from a man aged 70 or older in good health. CDR3 sequence: CASSNPGVVTDTQYF. As DNA, the CDR3 is TGCGCCAGCTCAAATCCAGGGGTGGTCACAGATACGCAGTATTTT.